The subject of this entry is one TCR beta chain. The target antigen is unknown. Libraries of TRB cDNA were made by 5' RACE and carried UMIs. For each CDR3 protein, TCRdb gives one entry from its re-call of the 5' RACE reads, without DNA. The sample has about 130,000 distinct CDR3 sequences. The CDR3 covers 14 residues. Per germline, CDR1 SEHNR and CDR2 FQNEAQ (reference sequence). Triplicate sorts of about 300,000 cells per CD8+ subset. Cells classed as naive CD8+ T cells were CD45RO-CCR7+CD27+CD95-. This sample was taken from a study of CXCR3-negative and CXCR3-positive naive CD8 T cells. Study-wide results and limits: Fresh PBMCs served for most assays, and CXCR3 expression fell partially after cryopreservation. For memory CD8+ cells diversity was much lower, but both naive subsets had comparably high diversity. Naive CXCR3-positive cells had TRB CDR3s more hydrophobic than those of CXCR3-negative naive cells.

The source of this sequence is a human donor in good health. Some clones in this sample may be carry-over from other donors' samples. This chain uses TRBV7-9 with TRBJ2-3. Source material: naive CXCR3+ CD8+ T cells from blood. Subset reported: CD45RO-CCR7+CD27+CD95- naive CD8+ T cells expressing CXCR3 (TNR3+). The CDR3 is CASSPGDSTDTQYF.